The entry that follows covers one T cell receptor (beta chain) sequence. The antigen is undetermined. Time point here: baseline, week 1 (first vaccination visit). Treatment noted: pre-vaccination baseline after standard-of-care therapy. Astrocytomas found in donors were new, WHO grade 3 or 4, IDH1-mutant and ATRX-lost. The sample originates from a study of a mutant IDH1 vaccine in newly diagnosed glioma. Study summary: Beforehand, treatment had been radiotherapy, temozolomide, or both; the majority received both. Study results and limitations: A vaccine-induced immune response developed in roughly 93% of the patients. Top peripheral T cell clonotype shifts appeared unrelated to pseudoprogression.

Libraries were prepared by immunoSEQ multiplex PCR; TCRdb keeps only in-frame clonotypes and omits some of them. The sample lists around 92,000 clones, 83% occurring once. V was clipped by 8 bases and J by 1 base, with 8 bases between them. The length of the CDR3 is 12 residues. CDR1 and CDR2 from the germline V gene are ENHRY and SYGVKD. The material sequenced was PBMCs, taken from a glioma patient treated with radiotherapy, temozolomide or both. The clonotype was recovered from a woman aged 45-65 years with glioma. V gene TRBV10-3 combines with J gene TRBJ1-1, with D unresolved. The CDR3 DNA reads as TGTGCCATCCAGACCGGGAACACTGAAGCTTTCTTT. Amino acids: CAIQTGNTEAFF.